The 26 T cell receptor beta chains given below trace back to one sample, sequenced in a study of T cells in tumors after PD-1 blockade. Produced via immunoSEQ multiplex PCR; TCRdb's table is partial and in-frame only. Here the sample spans approximately 50,000 clones, around 80% being singletons. Sample: PBMCs, taken before anti-PD-1 therapy. The source is a human donor with advanced basal cell or squamous cell carcinoma (not recorded which).

The genes are TRBV18 and TRBJ2-1; the D call may be TRBD1 or TRBD2 (5 bases each). V lost 6 bases and J 7 bases, leaving 19 bases between the germline ends. Germline values: CDR1 KGHSH, CDR2 LQKENI. The CDR3 spans 15 residues. CDR3 DNA sequence: TGTGCCAGCTCTACGCAAAGAGGGGAGTGGAATGAGCAGTTCTTC. Translated: CASSTQRGEWNEQFF.

This chain joins TRBV25-1 and TRBJ2-1, with unresolved D. V was pared by 2 bases and J by 6 bases, with 17 bases between. Germline V gene lookup returns CDR1 MGHDK and CDR2 SYGVNS. The CDR3 runs 16 residues. The CDR3 sequence is CASSESTRVTANEQFF. The CDR3 DNA reads as TGTGCCAGCAGTGAAAGTACCCGGGTTACTGCCAATGAGCAGTTCTTC.

This chain connects TRBV29-1 to TRBJ2-5; weak D call: TRBD1 (6 bases). Trimming removed 0 bases from V and 1 base from J, with 15 bases in between. Germline-derived CDR1 and CDR2 are SQVTM and ANQGSEA. This CDR3 region has 16 residues. The CDR3 sequence is CSVEDLLQGIQETQYF. In DNA, the CDR3 is TGCAGCGTTGAAGACCTCTTACAGGGAATCCAAGAGACCCAGTACTTC.

The genes are TRBV9 and TRBJ1-2; tentative D call: TRBD1 (5 bases). Looked up from germline, CDR1 is SGDLS and CDR2 is YYNGEE. V gave up 0 bases and J gave up 8 bases, with 14 bases separating them. This CDR3 has 14 residues. The CDR3: CASSVGTPRRGYTF. The CDR3, as DNA: TGTGCCAGCAGCGTAGGGACACCTCGCAGAGGCTACACCTTC.

The chain uses TRBV27 and TRBJ2-1, with 9 bases aligning to TRBD2. J gave up 5 bases and V 8 bases, and 7 bases lay outside the gene matches. This CDR3 region has 14 residues. Per germline, CDR1 MNHEY and CDR2 SMNVEV (reference sequence). The CDR3 nucleotides read TGTGCCAGCTTGGGAGCGGGGGGAAACAATGAGCAGTTCTTC. The encoded protein is CASLGAGGNNEQFF.

The V and J genes are TRBV5-1 and TRBJ1-4; possible D gene TRBD1, 6 bases. The CDR3 runs to 17 residues. V lost 4 bases, J lost 7 bases, and 23 bases lay in between. In germline, CDR1 is SGHRS, CDR2 YFSETQ. CDR3 protein: CASSPLSGAMGSEKLFF. For the CDR3, the DNA is TGCGCCAGCAGCCCCTTGTCGGGGGCCATGGGGAGTGAAAAACTGTTTTTT.

The rearrangement links TRBV28 to TRBJ2-1; 9 nucleotides match TRBD2. Germline values: CDR1 MDHEN, CDR2 SYDVKM. The V and J ends lost 7 bases and 7 bases, in that order; junction bases with no gene match: 14. The CDR3 spans 16 residues. CDR3 loop: CASIPTQLAGGNEQFF. The CDR3 DNA sequence: TGTGCCAGCATCCCGACCCAACTAGCGGGTGGTAATGAGCAGTTCTTC.

The chain combines TRBV10-3 with TRBJ1-1; D is ambiguous. V was shortened by 5 bases and J by 4 bases, with 11 bases between the two germline ends. CDR3 length: 13 amino acids. Germline assignment: CDR1 ENHRY and CDR2 SYGVKD. The CDR3, as DNA: TGTGCCATCAGTTGGCAGCGGGGCACTGAAGCTTTCTTT. Translating gives CAISWQRGTEAFF.

This clone turned up a few times. The chain carries TRBV6-6 and TRBJ2-7; 9 nucleotides align to TRBD2. The CDR3 extends over 14 amino acids. Trimming removed 6 bases from V and 2 bases from J; junction bases left unmatched: 5. Germline CDR1 MNHNY, CDR2 SVGAGI (reference sequence). The CDR3 sequence is CASSPAGGPYEQYF. CDR3 nucleotide sequence: TGTGCCAGCAGCCCCGCGGGGGGGCCCTACGAGCAGTACTTC.

V gene TRBV18 combines with J gene TRBJ2-7; the D is unclear. Trimming removed 4 bases at V and 3 bases at J, with 4 bases between. Germline-derived CDR1 and CDR2 are KGHSH and LQKENI. This CDR3 contains 11 residues. The CDR3 bases are TGTGCCAGCTCACGGGGCTACGAGCAGTACTTC. As protein: CASSRGYEQYF.

The chain couples TRBV7-6 to TRBJ2-3, with D perhaps matching TRBD2 (7 bases). CDR1 and CDR2 (germline): SGHVS, FNYEAQ. Trimming stripped 0 bases from V and 6 bases from J, with 19 bases between. CDR3 length equals 17 residues. CDR3: CASSLAGLAGAGDTQYF. The CDR3 DNA is TGTGCCAGCAGCTTAGCCGGTTTGGCGGGGGCAGGCGATACGCAGTATTTT.

This clone has a single count. V usage is TRBV10-3 and J usage is TRBJ2-2; tentative D call: TRBD1 (6 bases). In germline, CDR1 is ENHRY, CDR2 SYGVKD. The CDR3 extends over 17 amino acids. The V gene lost 1 base and the J gene lost 0 bases, with 12 bases spanning the gap. CDR3: CAISELGARSNTGELFF. In DNA form, the CDR3 reads TGTGCCATCAGTGAGTTGGGGGCAAGGTCGAACACCGGGGAGCTGTTTTTT.

The rearrangement links TRBV6-1 to TRBJ1-1; D is uncertain. The CDR3 consists of 14 residues. Trimming stripped 0 bases from V and 0 bases from J, with 5 bases between. Germline CDR1 MNHNS, CDR2 SASEGT. In DNA form, the CDR3 reads TGTGCCAGCAGTGAAGCAGGGATGAACACTGAAGCTTTCTTT. Translated, it gives CASSEAGMNTEAFF.

V is TRBV5-1 and J is TRBJ2-3, with 11 bases fitting TRBD2. V dropped 0 bases and J dropped 1; count of bases not matched to a gene: 1. The CDR3 covers 16 residues. Germline loops: CDR1 SGHRS, CDR2 YFSETQ. The CDR3 DNA reads as TGCGCCAGCAGCTTGGCGGGACTAGCGGGCACAGATACGCAGTATTTT. Translated, it gives CASSLAGLAGTDTQYF.

This clone was detected a few times. The chain recombines TRBV27 with TRBJ2-7; 11 bases line up with TRBD2. V shed 5 bases, J shed 4 bases, and the junction held 7 bases outside the gene matches. CDR1 is MNHEY and CDR2 is SMNVEV in the germline V gene (reference sequence). The CDR3 runs 15 residues. CDR3 amino acids: CASSILAGAVYEQYF. CDR3 sequence (DNA): TGTGCCAGCAGTATACTAGCGGGGGCCGTTTACGAGCAGTACTTC.

The V gene is TRBV7-2, the J gene TRBJ2-5, with 7 bases matching TRBD2. The CDR3 has 18 residues. From germline, CDR1 is SGHTA and CDR2 FQGNSA. J was trimmed by 5 bases and V by 4 bases; bases with no gene match: 19. CDR3 loop: CASSYRVAGAGETETQYF. Written as DNA, the CDR3 is TGTGCCAGCAGCTACAGAGTGGCGGGCGCGGGGGAGACGGAGACCCAGTACTTC. Variable domain in full (rest from reference TRBV7-2 and TRBJ2-5): GAGVSQSPSNKVTEKGKDVELRCDPISGHTALYWYRQSLGQGLEFLIYFQGNSAPDKSGLPSDRFSAERTGGSVSTLTIQRTQQEDSAVYLCASSYRVAGAGETETQYFGPGTRLLVL.

This clone was seen only once. The V and J genes are TRBV13 and TRBJ1-1, with D perhaps matching TRBD1 (6 bases). The CDR3 sequence is 15 residues long. CDR1 and CDR2 from the germline V gene are PRHDT and FYEKMQ (reference sequence). Trimming cost V 0 bases and J 2 bases, with 10 bases left between them. The CDR3: CASSLGLGGNTEAFF. CDR3 DNA sequence: TGTGCCAGCAGCTTAGGCCTAGGGGGTAACACTGAAGCTTTCTTT.

The rearrangement uses TRBV28 and TRBJ1-2, with no clear D. V lost 4 bases and J lost 4, with 4 bases in between. Per the germline V gene, CDR1 is MDHEN and CDR2 is SYDVKM. CDR3 length equals 11 residues. The CDR3 loop is CASSYLYGYTF. As DNA, the CDR3 is TGTGCCAGCAGTTACCTCTATGGCTACACCTTC.

This chain joins TRBV5-3 and TRBJ2-3, with D possibly being TRBD1 (5 bases). TRBV5-3 is given ORF status, its function remaining uncertain. The V gene lost 2 bases and the J gene lost 6 bases, with 16 bases spanning the gap. The CDR3 is 15 residues long. The CDR3 spells CARSFGAQDTDTQYF. The CDR3 nucleotides read TGTGCCAGAAGCTTCGGTGCCCAGGACACGGATACGCAGTATTTT.

This clone occurred once. The V gene is TRBV6-5, the J gene TRBJ1-3, with TRBD1 identical over 8 bases. This CDR3 is built from 15 residues. Germline CDR1 MNHEY, CDR2 SVGAGI. Trimming took 5 bases from V and 4 from J; bases not matched to a gene: 7. The CDR3 region is CASSPQGAGGNTIYF. The CDR3 region has the DNA TGTGCCAGCAGTCCCCAGGGGGCTGGGGGAAACACCATATATTTT.

The V gene is TRBV7-9, the J gene TRBJ1-2; D unresolved. With 5 bases removed from V and 0 bases from J, the gap between germline ends came to 16 bases. There are 16 residues in the CDR3. Germline lookup yields CDR1 SEHNR and CDR2 FQNEAQ (reference sequence). The CDR3 protein is CASSERGHRPNYGYTF. The CDR3 DNA reads as TGTGCCAGCAGCGAAAGAGGGCACAGACCTAACTATGGCTACACCTTC.

The chain uses TRBV19 and TRBJ2-3, with TRBD1 matching 8 bases. The CDR3 totals 14 residues. CDR1 is LNHDA, CDR2 SQIVND, per germline (reference sequence). Trimming cost V 1 base and J 9 bases; bases outside gene matches: 6. CDR3 amino acids: CASSIGQGARTQYF. CDR3 in DNA: TGTGCCAGTAGTATAGGCCAGGGGGCCCGGACGCAGTATTTT.

The chain is built from TRBV5-4 and TRBJ2-6, with a weak D call TRBD1 (7 bases). The CDR3 runs 15 residues. Germline V lookup: CDR1 SGHNT, CDR2 YYREEE (reference sequence). Deletions cut 3 bases from V and 2 bases from J, with 9 bases between. CDR3 region: CASSSRGAGANVLTF. The CDR3 region has the DNA TGTGCCAGCAGCTCCAGGGGGGCTGGGGCCAACGTCCTGACTTTC.

The CDR3, as DNA: TGTGCCAGCAGCTTACTGGCTAGCGGGGTTAATGAGCAGTTCTTC. Its protein is CASSLLASGVNEQFF. The chain recombines TRBV7-2 with TRBJ2-1; 9 bases map to TRBD2. Per the germline V gene, CDR1 is SGHTA and CDR2 is FQGNSA. Losses at the gene ends were 2 bases for V and 7 bases for J; bases not matched to a gene: 6. The CDR3 spans 15 residues.

The rearrangement uses TRBV2 and TRBJ1-2; the D gene is possibly TRBD1 (6 bases). With 6 bases removed from V and 5 bases from J, the gap between germline ends came to 10 bases. The CDR3 is made up of 12 amino acids. Germline V gene sequence: CDR1 SNHLY, CDR2 FYNNEI. DNA for the CDR3: TGTGCCAGCAGCCCGGACAGTTATGGCTACACCTTC. Protein sequence: CASSPDSYGYTF.

This clone was seen once. The chain couples TRBV28 to TRBJ2-1, with a tentative D call TRBD1 (6 bases). Germline loops: CDR1 MDHEN, CDR2 SYDVKM. V was pared by 6 bases and J by 5 bases, with 17 bases between. The CDR3 sequence is 15 residues long. The CDR3: CASSRGHTTNNEQFF. In DNA form, the CDR3 reads TGTGCCAGCAGCCGGGGACACACAACTAACAATGAGCAGTTCTTC.